These 14 T cell receptor beta chains came from one sample sequenced in a study of Graves' ophthalmopathy and Graves' hyperthyroidism. RNA transcripts served as template for amplifying TCR beta CDR3 sequences. HTBI primers were employed in first-round RT-PCR, then a second-round multiplex PCR followed. TCRdb reprocessed the multiplex PCR reads via MiXCR and lists one record per CDR3 protein. The table has some 350,000 distinct CDR3 sequences, approximately 17% seen once. Specimen: peripheral blood. The receptors were gathered from an adult woman with stable Graves' hyperthyroidism.

Ten or more counts support this clonotype. The V call is TRBV4-1, the J call TRBJ2-7, with a tentative D call TRBD1 (6 bases). This CDR3 is 16 amino acids long. The germline V gene has CDR1 MGHRA and CDR2 YSYEKL. Trimming took 5 bases from V and 0 from J, leaving 17 bases between them. CDR3 in DNA: TGCGCCAGCAGCTCCGACCTACAGGGAAGCTCCTACGAGCAGTACTTC. It codes for CASSSDLQGSSYEQYF.

V usage is TRBV20-1 and J usage is TRBJ1-6; no firm D call. Trimming left V 0 bases short and J 9 bases short, with 9 bases between. The CDR3 contains 13 residues. CDR1 DFQATT and CDR2 SNEGSKA come from the germline V gene (reference sequence). The CDR3 protein is CSARDLTSSPLHF. The CDR3 DNA sequence: TGCAGTGCTAGAGATCTGACGAGTTCACCCCTCCACTTT.

The V call is TRBV6-2 or TRBV6-3, the J call TRBJ2-7; 11 bases line up with TRBD2. V dropped 2 bases and J dropped 5; count of bases not matched to a gene: 14. CDR1 and CDR2 (germline): MNHEY, SVGEGT. There are 18 residues in the CDR3. The DNA for the CDR3 is TGTGCCAGCAGTTACCCCGTAGCGGGAGGGCCGACTCGGCACGAGCAGTACTTC. It translates to CASSYPVAGGPTRHEQYF.

This clonotype was observed many times. This sequence joins TRBV30 and TRBJ1-5, with 8 bases lining up with TRBD1. CDR1 and CDR2 from the germline V gene are GTSNPN and SVGIG (reference sequence). Trimming took 3 bases from V and 2 from J; bases not matched to a gene: 3. The CDR3 is made up of 14 amino acids. CDR3 in DNA: TGTGCCTGGAGCAGGGGGCACGGCAATCAGCCCCAGCATTTT. Amino acids: CAWSRGHGNQPQHF.

This clonotype was recorded at least ten times. The chain employs TRBV7-8 and TRBJ2-2, with 8 bases fitting TRBD1. CDR3 length: 16 amino acids. J lost 3 bases, V lost 1 base, and 4 bases had no gene match. Germline-derived CDR1 and CDR2 are SGHVS and FQNEAQ. DNA of the CDR3: TGTGCCAGCAGCTTAGGACAGGGGCGCGACACCGGGGAGCTGTTTTTT. As protein: CASSLGQGRDTGELFF.

This clonotype was recorded many times. J is TRBJ2-7 and V is TRBV27; weak D call: TRBD2 (7 bases). The CDR3 spans 16 residues. Germline V lookup: CDR1 MNHEY, CDR2 SMNVEV (reference sequence). V was trimmed by 0 bases and J by 5 bases, leaving 17 bases between them. The CDR3 here is CASSLSGGLWYNEQYF. In DNA form, the CDR3 reads TGTGCCAGCAGTTTATCGGGGGGGCTGTGGTATAACGAGCAGTACTTC.

The chain has TRBV28 and TRBJ2-5, with 9 bases identical to TRBD2. The trim removed 5 bases at V and 3 bases at J, leaving 10 bases unmatched. The V gene's germline CDR1 is MDHEN and CDR2 SYDVKM. The CDR3 covers 16 residues. The CDR3 loop reads CASSPLIRLAEETQYF. The CDR3 DNA reads TGTGCCAGCAGTCCCCTCATCCGACTAGCGGAAGAGACCCAGTACTTC.

The chain links TRBV6-1 to TRBJ2-5, with a possible D match to TRBD2 (6 bases). This CDR3 comprises 15 residues. Germline loops: CDR1 MNHNS, CDR2 SASEGT. The ends were cut back, 5 bases at V and 5 bases at J, with 18 bases in the middle. CDR3 loop: CASSPAGSNEETQYF. The CDR3 bases are TGTGCCAGCAGTCCCGCCGGGAGTAACGAGGAGACCCAGTACTTC.

This clonotype was counted at least ten times. This chain joins TRBV6-1 and TRBJ2-5; a possible D gene is TRBD1 (5 bases). This CDR3 spans 14 amino acids. In germline, CDR1 is MNHNS, CDR2 SASEGT. Trimming cost V 4 bases and J 2 bases, with 11 bases left between them. The CDR3 is CASSGQLGQETQYF. CDR3 in DNA: TGTGCCAGCAGTGGACAGCTGGGGCAAGAGACCCAGTACTTC.

This clonotype was counted ten times or more. The J gene is TRBJ1-1, the V gene TRBV7-3, with TRBD1 identical over 7 bases. V was pared by 0 bases and J by 5 bases, with 9 bases of the junction left unmatched. Germline V gene lookup returns CDR1 SGHTA and CDR2 FQGTGA. The CDR3 length is 16 residues. As DNA, the CDR3 is TGTGCCAGCAGCTTAACGGGGGACGACAGGGTGACTGAAGCTTTCTTT. Its protein is CASSLTGDDRVTEAFF.

At least ten counts were recorded for this clonotype. The chain uses TRBV7-9 and TRBJ2-7, with 10 bases aligning to TRBD1. Germline CDR1 reads SEHNR; CDR2 reads FQNEAQ (reference sequence). The CDR3 is 14 amino acids. Trimming took 5 bases from V and 6 from J; bases not matched to a gene: 7. The CDR3 region is CASSATTGGGEQYF. DNA of the CDR3: TGTGCCAGCAGCGCGACGACAGGGGGCGGCGAGCAGTACTTC.

At least ten counts were recorded for this clonotype. This may stem from a read error, because a much larger clone lies one nucleotide away. This rearrangement joins TRBV6-1 to TRBJ2-7; 7 nucleotides align to TRBD2. This CDR3 spans 14 amino acids. Per the germline V gene, CDR1 is MNHNS and CDR2 is SASEGT. With V trimmed by 5 bases and J by 4 bases, 8 bases remained unmatched. CDR3 DNA: TGTGCCAGCAGTCGGGACTACGAACGGTACGAGCAGTACTTC. Protein sequence: CASSRDYERYEQYF.

J is TRBJ1-6 and V is TRBV7-9; D is perhaps TRBD1 (6 bases). This CDR3 is built from 14 residues. Germline V gives CDR1 SEHNR, CDR2 FQNEAQ (reference sequence). V lost 6 bases, J lost 7 bases, and 13 bases lay in between. The CDR3 nucleotides are TGTGCCAGCAGGACAGGCAGGGGAAATTCACCCCTCCACTTT. Protein product: CASRTGRGNSPLHF.

This clonotype was recorded many times. CDR3 in amino acids: CASSLRTVNTGELFF. For the CDR3, the DNA is TGTGCCAGCAGCTTAAGGACAGTGAACACCGGGGAGCTGTTTTTT. V gene TRBV7-6 combines with J gene TRBJ2-2; D perhaps matches TRBD1 (6 bases). The germline V gene encodes CDR1 SGHVS and CDR2 FNYEAQ. This CDR3 has 15 residues. Trimming shortened V by 2 bases and J by 1 base, and 8 bases separated the two germline ends.